This TCR beta chain was captured by sequencing in a study of OX40 agonist ivuxolimab in advanced cancers. In its sample, this clone was seen a few times. The V end was cut by 3 bases, the J end by 3 bases, with 12 bases between. The germline V gene has CDR1 MNHNY and CDR2 SVGAGI (reference sequence). This CDR3 is built from 14 residues. TCRdb's copy holds only in-frame clones and misses some; the assay was immunoSEQ multiplex PCR. The table lists some 50,000 clones, over 75% of them singletons. The receptor comes from an adult with an advanced solid tumor such as melanoma, head and neck, liver or kidney cancer. Source: CD4+ or CD8+ T cells sorted from blood, taken in a trial of the OX40 agonist ivuxolimab. This chain uses TRBV6-6 with TRBJ2-7; D may be TRBD2 (5 bases). The CDR3 DNA follows: TGTGCCAGCAGTTATATCATTCGGGGCTACGAGCAGTACTTC. It yields the protein CASSYIIRGYEQYF.